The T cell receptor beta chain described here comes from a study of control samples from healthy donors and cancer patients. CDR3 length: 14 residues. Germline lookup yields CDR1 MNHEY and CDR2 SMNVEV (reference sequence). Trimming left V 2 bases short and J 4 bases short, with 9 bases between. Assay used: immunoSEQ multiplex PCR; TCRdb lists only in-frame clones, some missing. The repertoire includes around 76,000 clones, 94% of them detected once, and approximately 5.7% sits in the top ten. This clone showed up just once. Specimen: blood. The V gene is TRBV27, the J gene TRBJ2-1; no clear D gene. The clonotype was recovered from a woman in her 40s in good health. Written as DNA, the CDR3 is TGTGCCAGCAGTTTAGGGGTACCATACAATGAGCAGTTCTTC. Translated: CASSLGVPYNEQFF.